The T cell receptor (beta chain) under discussion was sequenced for a study of identical twins. TCRdb called the 5' RACE reads again in MiXCR, with one record for every CDR3 protein. Of 1,800,000 or so distinct CDR3 sequences listed, less than 40% were seen once; the top ten hold more than 0.25%. Study conclusions and caveats: The abundant beta clonotypes from cord blood had fewer insertions, and memory repertoires had none of this.

This clonotype came up a few times. Its target is not known. Deletions cut 0 bases from V and 1 base from J, with 12 bases between. The germline V gene has CDR1 MGHRA and CDR2 YSYEKL. There are 16 residues in the CDR3. This sequence joins TRBV4-1 and TRBJ1-1; the D is unclear. The receptor comes from a newborn girl in good health. Sequencing input: cord blood. The CDR3 reads CASSQDSYPRNTEAFF. For the CDR3, the DNA is TGCGCCAGCAGCCAAGATTCGTACCCCAGGAACACTGAAGCTTTCTTT.